Following are 8 T cell receptor beta chains from one sample sequenced in a study of blood T cell repertoires in COVID-19. TCRdb's copy holds only in-frame clones and misses some; the assay was immunoSEQ multiplex PCR. The sample lists about 300,000 clones, 87% seen once, with about 2.5% in the top ten. Specimen: peripheral blood. These receptors were collected from a man between 18 and 35 years old with active or convalescent COVID-19.

The V gene is TRBV19, the J gene TRBJ2-2; tentative D call: TRBD1 (5 bases). The CDR3 sequence is 14 residues long. Germline V gives CDR1 LNHDA, CDR2 SQIVND (reference sequence). V shed 3 bases and J shed 8 bases, with 13 bases lying between them. In nucleotides, the CDR3 is TGTGCCAGTAGTATGATGGCAGGGCAAGGGGAGCTGTTTTTT. It is translated as CASSMMAGQGELFF.

The rearrangement uses TRBV19 and TRBJ2-7, with D unclear. The V end was cut by 3 bases, the J end by 4 bases, with 10 bases between. Germline CDR1 LNHDA, CDR2 SQIVND (reference sequence). The CDR3 consists of 13 residues. CDR3 DNA: TGTGCCAGTAGTATGAGACATGAGTACGAGCAGTACTTC. Its protein product is CASSMRHEYEQYF.

This clone was observed once. This chain joins TRBV27 and TRBJ2-7, with TRBD2 as a possible D gene (6 bases). The CDR3 has 16 amino acids. Trimming shortened V by 2 bases and J by 0 bases, and 14 bases separated the two germline ends. CDR1 is MNHEY, CDR2 SMNVEV, per germline (reference sequence). CDR3: CASSLKGRTNSYEQYF. The CDR3 DNA reads TGTGCCAGCAGTTTAAAGGGTCGGACTAACTCCTACGAGCAGTACTTC.

This clone has more than one count but fewer than ten. The chain joins TRBV19 to TRBJ1-2, with TRBD1 identical over 8 bases. The germline gives CDR1 LNHDA, CDR2 SQIVND (reference sequence). This CDR3 has 16 amino acids. V lost 5 bases and J lost 3; bases outside the gene matches: 11. The CDR3, as DNA: TGTGCCAGTAGTTTCCCGTTTGTGGGACAGGACTATGGCTACACCTTC. It translates to CASSFPFVGQDYGYTF.

The CDR3 DNA sequence: TGTGCCAGCAGCTACCCCGGGTCCGGAGGGCAGTACTTC. Protein product: CASSYPGSGGQYF. The chain joins TRBV12-3 or TRBV12-4 to TRBJ2-7, with D maybe TRBD2 (5 bases). The V end was cut by 6 bases, the J end by 9 bases, with 18 bases between. This CDR3 has 13 residues.

Remarks on this clone: The sample has other DNA sequences that encode this CDR3 too. The J gene is TRBJ2-7, the V gene TRBV19, with D unclear. The CDR3 contains 14 residues. Deletions cut 1 base from V and 0 bases from J, with 7 bases between. Germline V CDR1 and CDR2: LNHDA, SQIVND (reference sequence). CDR3 residues: CASSIVAGSYEQYF. CDR3 nucleotides: TGTGCCAGTAGTATAGTTGCCGGCTCCTACGAGCAGTACTTC. Supplemented by reference TRBV19 and TRBJ2-7, the full variable domain reads DGGITQSPKYLFRKEGQNVTLSCEQNLNHDAMYWYRQDPGQGLRLIYYSQIVNDFQKGDIAEGYSVSREKKESFPLTVTSAQKNPTAFYLCASSIVAGSYEQYFGPGTRLTVT.

This clone turned up a few times. The chain couples TRBV7-8 to TRBJ2-5; 9 bases align to TRBD2. V was clipped by 4 bases and J by 5 bases; unmatched bases: 11. CDR1 is SGHVS, CDR2 FQNEAQ, per germline. CDR3 length equals 16 residues. The CDR3 sequence: CASSSIHSGSGETQYF. DNA for the CDR3: TGTGCCAGCAGCTCCATACATAGCGGGAGTGGTGAGACCCAGTACTTC.

The V gene is TRBV27, the J gene TRBJ1-2, with 9 bases matching TRBD1. The CDR3 has 15 residues. Unmatched junction bases numbered 10, after V lost 6 bases and J lost 5 bases. Germline V gives CDR1 MNHEY, CDR2 SMNVEV (reference sequence). CDR3 bases: TGTGCCAGCAGCAAAACCGGGACAGGGTGGTATGGCTACACCTTC. Translating it yields CASSKTGTGWYGYTF.